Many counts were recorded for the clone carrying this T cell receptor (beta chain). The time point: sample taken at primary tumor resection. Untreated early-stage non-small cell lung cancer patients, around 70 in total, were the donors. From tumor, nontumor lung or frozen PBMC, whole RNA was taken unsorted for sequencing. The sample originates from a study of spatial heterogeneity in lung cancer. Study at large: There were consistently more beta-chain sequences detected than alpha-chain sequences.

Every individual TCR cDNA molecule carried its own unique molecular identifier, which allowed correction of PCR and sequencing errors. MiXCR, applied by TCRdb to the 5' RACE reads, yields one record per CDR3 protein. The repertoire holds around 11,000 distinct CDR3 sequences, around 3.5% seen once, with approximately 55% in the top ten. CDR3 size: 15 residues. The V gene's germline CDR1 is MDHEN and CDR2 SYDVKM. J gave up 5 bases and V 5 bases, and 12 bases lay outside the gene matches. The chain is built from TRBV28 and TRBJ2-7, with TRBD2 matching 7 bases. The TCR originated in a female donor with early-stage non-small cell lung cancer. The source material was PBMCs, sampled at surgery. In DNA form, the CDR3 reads TGTGCCAGCAGTGCGACCGGGGGGAGATTAGACGAGCAGTACTTC. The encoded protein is CASSATGGRLDEQYF. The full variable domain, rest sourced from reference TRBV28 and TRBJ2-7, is DVKVTQSSRYLVKRTGEKVFLECVQDMDHENMFWYRQDPGLGLRLIYFSYDVKMKEKGDIPEGYSVSREKKERFSLILESASTNQTSMYLCASSATGGRLDEQYFGPGTRLTVT.